This T cell receptor beta chain was recorded in a study of blood T cell repertoires in COVID-19. Overall study context: In each case, the material was cDNA or gDNA derived from T cells, B-cell-depleted T cells, or PBMCs.

This CDR3 spans 19 amino acids. Germline trimming cut 0 bases from V and 6 bases from J; bases unmatched to any gene: 18. The germline gives CDR1 MGHRA, CDR2 YSYEKL. In the original processing: Quantification of nucleated cells was approximated via reference gene primer amplification. Sequencing used immunoSEQ multiplex PCR; TCRdb keeps in-frame clones, though not all of them. D and trimming come from the DNA, and the V and J calls and clone size come from that table. The sample has 130,000 to 150,000 clones, 75% to 90% seen once; the top ten hold under 5.5%. The V and J genes are TRBV4-1 and TRBJ2-3; 7 nucleotides match TRBD1. Sequencing was performed on peripheral blood. The TCR originated in a human donor in a cohort sampled during active COVID-19. The CDR3 coding sequence is TGCGCCAGCAGCCAAGATTTGACACAGGGGCTTCTCGAGGCCGATACGCAGTATTTT. Translating gives CASSQDLTQGLLEADTQYF.